Presented here are 24 T cell receptor beta chains from one specimen sequenced in a study of cytomegalovirus exposure and HLA in healthy donors. The PCR ran on 60 Vbeta and 13 Jbeta primers. Produced via immunoSEQ multiplex PCR; TCRdb's table is partial and in-frame only. Here the sample spans roughly 100,000 clones, 65% to 80% being singletons. Sequencing was performed on PBMCs. The receptors shown here come from a woman aged 45-60 years in good health and CMV-seropositive.

The gene calls are TRBV2 and TRBJ2-7; maybe TRBD1 (5 bases). Germline V CDR1 and CDR2: SNHLY, FYNNEI. V shed 6 bases and J shed 3 bases, with 15 bases lying between them. CDR3 length: 14 residues. The CDR3 nucleotides are TGTGCCAGCAGGGATCGTCAGGGTATCTACGAGCAGTACTTC. Its translation: CASRDRQGIYEQYF.

The V gene is TRBV6-5, the J gene TRBJ2-2; tentative D call: TRBD1 (5 bases). V lost 4 bases and J lost 7, with 7 bases in between. This CDR3 spans 12 amino acids. Per germline, CDR1 MNHEY and CDR2 SVGAGI. CDR3 region: CASSFTGGELFF. In DNA, the CDR3 is TGTGCCAGCAGTTTCACAGGCGGGGAGCTGTTTTTT.

This sequence joins TRBV27 and TRBJ2-5; 7 bases map to TRBD2. The CDR3 sequence is 12 residues long. Trimming removed 7 bases from V and 11 bases from J; junction bases left unmatched: 10. Germline CDR1 is MNHEY and CDR2 is SMNVEV (reference sequence). The CDR3 loop is CASTSSRGDQYF. CDR3 nucleotide sequence: TGTGCCAGCACCTCAAGTCGGGGGGATCAGTACTTC.

The chain couples TRBV13 to TRBJ2-1; 13 nucleotides line up with TRBD2. CDR1 and CDR2 from the germline V gene are PRHDT and FYEKMQ (reference sequence). After removal of 5 bases from V and 4 bases from J, the junction contained 11 bases not matched to a gene. There are 18 residues in the CDR3. The CDR3 is CASSRTSGGSSWYNEQFF. CDR3 sequence (DNA): TGTGCCAGCAGCAGGACTAGCGGGGGTTCCTCGTGGTACAATGAGCAGTTCTTC. The entire variable domain, with the rest obtained from reference TRBV13 and TRBJ2-1, is as follows: AAGVIQSPRHLIKEKRETATLKCYPIPRHDTVYWYQQGPGQDPQFLISFYEKMQSDKGSIPDRFSAQQFSDYHSELNMSSLELGDSALYFCASSRTSGGSSWYNEQFFGPGTRLTVL.

The chain recombines TRBV4-3 with TRBJ2-7, with 9 bases aligning to TRBD1. J gave up 3 bases and V 3 bases, and 3 bases lay outside the gene matches. Germline V lookup: CDR1 LGHNA, CDR2 YSLEER. The CDR3 contains 14 residues. As DNA, the CDR3 is TGCGCCAGCAGCCACGACAGGGGGAGCTACGAGCAGTACTTC. Translated: CASSHDRGSYEQYF.

The rearrangement links TRBV2 to TRBJ1-4, with D hard to call. V was cut by 4 bases and J by 0 bases, with 6 bases left in between. The CDR3 totals 14 residues. In germline, CDR1 is SNHLY, CDR2 FYNNEI. Written as DNA, the CDR3 is TGTGCCAGCAGTGTAACAGCAACTAATGAAAAACTGTTTTTT. Translating it yields CASSVTATNEKLFF.

The chain has TRBV10-2 and TRBJ1-4; a weak D match, TRBD1 (5 bases). This CDR3 has 15 amino acids. V was pared by 4 bases and J by 8 bases, with 17 bases between. From germline, CDR1 is WSHSY and CDR2 SAAADI. Here the CDR3 reads CASSVVLGTAEKLFF. CDR3 in DNA: TGCGCCAGCAGTGTGGTTTTGGGGACTGCGGAAAAACTGTTTTTT.

The gene calls are TRBV5-1 and TRBJ2-1, with 10 positions matching TRBD1. The V gene end was trimmed by 0 bases and the J gene end by 4 bases; junction bases not matched to a gene: 4. Germline V gene sequence: CDR1 SGHRS, CDR2 YFSETQ. CDR3 size: 16 residues. CDR3 coding DNA: TGCGCCAGCAGCTTGGGGGGACAGGGGTCTTACAATGAGCAGTTCTTC. This gives the protein CASSLGGQGSYNEQFF.

The V gene is TRBV30, the J gene TRBJ2-1; TRBD1 might be the D (6 bases). Trimming stripped 4 bases from V and 1 base from J, with 14 bases between. The CDR3 is 15 residues long. CDR1 is GTSNPN, CDR2 SVGIG, per germline (reference sequence). CDR3 region: CAWTLTGSSYNEQFF. The CDR3 coding sequence is TGTGCCTGGACCCTAACAGGGTCGTCCTACAATGAGCAGTTCTTC.

The chain combines TRBV6-1 with TRBJ1-2; D is perhaps TRBD1 (6 bases). The CDR3 has 15 amino acids. Germline CDR1 is MNHNS and CDR2 is SASEGT. V lost 1 base and J 6 bases, leaving 15 bases between the germline ends. CDR3 nucleotides: TGTGCCAGCAGTGAAGGCAGAGGGGGGGGGAATGGCTACACCTTC. Translating it yields CASSEGRGGGNGYTF.

The chain joins TRBV7-9 to TRBJ1-2; unclear D gene. The CDR3 runs 12 residues. Trimming removed 2 bases at V and 6 bases at J, with 7 bases between. Germline V gene data show CDR1 as SEHNR and CDR2 as FQNEAQ (reference sequence). This CDR3 reads CASSLTLNGYTF. In nucleotides, the CDR3 is TGTGCCAGCAGCTTAACTCTTAATGGCTACACCTTC. Using reference TRBV7-9 and TRBJ1-2 for the parts outside the CDR3, the full variable domain is DTGVSQNPRHKITKRGQNVTFRCDPISEHNRLYWYRQTLGQGPEFLTYFQNEAQLEKSRLLSDRFSAERPKGSFSTLEIQRTEQGDSAMYLCASSLTLNGYTFGSGTRLTVV.

V usage is TRBV30 and J usage is TRBJ2-5; weak D call: TRBD2 (5 bases). The CDR3 loop spans 14 amino acids. V lost 2 bases and J lost 1, with 11 bases in between. Germline CDR1 reads GTSNPN; CDR2 reads SVGIG (reference sequence). The CDR3 loop reads CAWSPPGSQETQYF. CDR3 nucleotides: TGTGCCTGGAGTCCCCCGGGATCCCAAGAGACCCAGTACTTC.

This clone was observed a single time. This chain joins TRBV5-1 and TRBJ1-1; 7 bases align to TRBD1. J was trimmed by 0 bases and V by 0 bases; bases with no gene match: 2. The germline CDR1 and CDR2 sequences are SGHRS and YFSETQ. The CDR3 spans 15 residues. The chain's CDR3 is CASSLVGTVNTEAFF. The CDR3 DNA is TGCGCCAGCAGCTTGGTCGGGACAGTGAACACTGAAGCTTTCTTT.

This clone was counted a few times. The chain recombines TRBV7-6 with TRBJ1-5; 7 bases are shared with TRBD1. Germline assignment: CDR1 SGHVS and CDR2 FNYEAQ. This CDR3 has 14 residues. V trimming: 2 bases; J trimming: 5 bases; junction bases outside the gene matches: 3. In DNA, the CDR3 is TGTGCCAGCAGCTTACGACAGGGCCATCAGCCCCAGCATTTT. Protein: CASSLRQGHQPQHF.

The V call is TRBV30, the J call TRBJ1-2, with 11 bases lining up with TRBD1. Germline V CDR1 and CDR2: GTSNPN, SVGIG (reference sequence). This CDR3 contains 13 residues. J was trimmed by 7 bases and V by 5 bases; bases with no gene match: 6. The CDR3 reads CAWAGQGASGYTF. In nucleotides, the CDR3 is TGTGCCTGGGCAGGACAGGGGGCGAGTGGCTACACCTTC.

The V and J genes are TRBV4-3 and TRBJ2-3, with 9 bases fitting TRBD2. The germline V gene encodes CDR1 LGHNA and CDR2 YSLEER. The ends lost 0 bases at V and 5 bases at J; junction bases unmatched: 12. This CDR3 has 18 residues. The CDR3 region has the DNA TGCGCCAGCAGCCAAGATGGGGGGGCGGGGGGGCAAGGAGATACGCAGTATTTT. Translating gives CASSQDGGAGGQGDTQYF.

In this sample, this clone turned up a few times. This rearrangement joins TRBV5-1 to TRBJ2-5, with D perhaps matching TRBD2 (5 bases). Between the trimmed V and J ends, which lost 0 bases and 1 base, there was a span of 10 bases. This CDR3 spans 15 amino acids. Germline-derived CDR1 and CDR2 are SGHRS and YFSETQ. The CDR3 is CASSLGTDFQETQYF. The CDR3 DNA sequence: TGCGCCAGCAGCTTGGGGACGGACTTCCAAGAGACCCAGTACTTC.

The chain combines TRBV28 with TRBJ2-3; 13 bases are shared with TRBD2. V shed 4 bases and J 2 bases; nucleotides not matched to a gene: 6. Germline V gives CDR1 MDHEN, CDR2 SYDVKM. The CDR3 loop spans 17 amino acids. The CDR3 reads CASSWTSGGHFTDTQYF. Here the CDR3 DNA reads TGTGCCAGCAGTTGGACTAGCGGGGGACACTTCACAGATACGCAGTATTTT.

This clone was counted only a few times. Given a far larger clone just one base away, this is likely a sequencing read error. CDR3 amino acids: CASSSWGGGTGSESYEQYF. The CDR3 DNA is TGTGCCAGCAGCTCCTGGGGTGGGGGCACAGGGTCCGAATCCTACGAGCAGTACTTC. The V gene is TRBV13, the J gene TRBJ2-7, with D tentatively TRBD1 (6 bases). V lost 4 bases, J lost 1 base, and 26 bases lay in between. Germline V gene data show CDR1 as PRHDT and CDR2 as FYEKMQ (reference sequence). CDR3 length: 19 residues.

The chain recombines TRBV11-1 with TRBJ2-5, with 9 positions matching TRBD1. This CDR3 is 15 amino acids long. The trim removed 4 bases at V and 5 bases at J, leaving 8 bases unmatched. Germline CDR1 is SGHAT and CDR2 is FQDESV (reference sequence). The CDR3 sequence is CASSSLDRGGETQYF. As DNA, the CDR3 is TGTGCCAGCAGCTCCCTGGACAGGGGAGGGGAGACCCAGTACTTC.

The J gene is TRBJ2-2, the V gene TRBV25-1; 7 positions match TRBD1. The germline gives CDR1 MGHDK, CDR2 SYGVNS. The CDR3 spans 13 residues. Germline trimming cut 4 bases from V and 5 bases from J; bases unmatched to any gene: 1. Here the CDR3 DNA reads TGTGCCAGCAGTGGACAGGGAACCGGGGAGCTGTTTTTT. It codes for CASSGQGTGELFF.

The chain has TRBV9 and TRBJ1-2; perhaps TRBD1 as D (6 bases). There are 15 residues in the CDR3. V was pared by 0 bases and J by 2 bases, with 11 bases between. Germline V gives CDR1 SGDLS, CDR2 YYNGEE. CDR3 amino acids: CASSVGPQGNYGYTF. As DNA, the CDR3 is TGTGCCAGCAGCGTAGGCCCCCAGGGGAACTATGGCTACACCTTC.

V usage is TRBV9 and J usage is TRBJ1-2, with TRBD1 identical over 10 bases. With V trimmed by 4 bases and J by 4 bases, 7 bases remained unmatched. The CDR3 sequence is 15 residues long. From germline, CDR1 is SGDLS and CDR2 YYNGEE. CDR3 loop: CASSRGQGVGYGYTF. CDR3 DNA sequence: TGTGCCAGCAGCAGAGGACAGGGGGTGGGCTATGGCTACACCTTC.

V is TRBV7-2 and J is TRBJ2-5; D may be TRBD2 (6 bases). V lost 3 bases, J lost 5 bases, and 13 bases lay in between. The CDR3 runs to 14 residues. The germline gives CDR1 SGHTA, CDR2 FQGNSA. The CDR3 region has the DNA TGTGCCAGCAGCTTGACTAGTGCGGTTGAGACCCAGTACTTC. This translates into CASSLTSAVETQYF.